Listed here are 31 T cell receptor beta chains from one sample, sequenced in a study of T cell repertoires in ileal Crohn's disease. Assay used: immunoSEQ multiplex PCR; TCRdb lists only in-frame clones, some missing. The table shows roughly 13,000 clones, with nearly 90% occurring only once. The sequenced sample consisted of ileal tissue. The origin of the receptors is an adult with Crohn's disease.

This sequence joins TRBV9 and TRBJ2-7; perhaps TRBD2 as D (5 bases). Germline assignment: CDR1 SGDLS and CDR2 YYNGEE. This CDR3 has 16 residues. The V end was cut by 3 bases, the J end by 4 bases, with 20 bases between. The CDR3 loop reads CASSAGGSYPIYEQYF. The DNA for the CDR3 is TGTGCCAGCAGCGCCGGAGGTTCCTATCCGATATACGAGCAGTACTTC.

This clone has just one count. This sequence joins TRBV5-1 and TRBJ2-5; the D gene is possibly TRBD1 (6 bases). From germline, CDR1 is SGHRS and CDR2 YFSETQ. The V and J ends lost 0 bases and 5 bases respectively, with 17 bases between them. The CDR3 loop spans 16 amino acids. CDR3 amino acids: CASSLASTGNRETQYF. As DNA, the CDR3 is TGCGCCAGCAGCTTGGCTTCAACAGGGAATCGGGAGACCCAGTACTTC.

The J gene is TRBJ1-4, the V gene TRBV5-6; D not resolved. CDR1 SGHDT and CDR2 YYEEEE come from the germline V gene. The ends were cut back, 3 bases at V and 1 base at J, with 16 bases in the middle. The CDR3 is made up of 17 amino acids. The CDR3 coding sequence is TGTGCCAGCAGCTGGAGGGCCGGGGAGCGAACTAATGAAAAACTGTTTTTT. Amino acid sequence: CASSWRAGERTNEKLFF.

The chain has TRBV29-1 and TRBJ2-2; 11 nucleotides agree with TRBD2. The CDR3 covers 16 residues. Trimming removed 6 bases from V and 1 base from J; junction bases left unmatched: 7. CDR1 and CDR2 from the germline V gene are SQVTM and ANQGSEA. In nucleotides, the CDR3 is TGCAGCGTGGTGTCCGGGACTAGCGGGAACACCGGGGAGCTGTTTTTT. The encoded protein is CSVVSGTSGNTGELFF.

V is TRBV7-3 and J is TRBJ2-1, with 12 bases matching TRBD1. Germline V gene lookup returns CDR1 SGHTA and CDR2 FQGTGA. The ends lost 5 bases at V and 7 bases at J; junction bases unmatched: 15. The CDR3 is 18 amino acids. The CDR3 loop is CASSGTVGTGGAQNEQFF. The CDR3, as DNA: TGTGCCAGCAGCGGGACGGTTGGGACAGGGGGCGCCCAAAATGAGCAGTTCTTC.

This clone was seen only once. The chain uses TRBV29-1 and TRBJ2-1; TRBD2 matches 9 bases. The CDR3 loop spans 15 amino acids. The V gene end was trimmed by 5 bases and the J gene end by 2 bases; junction bases not matched to a gene: 7. The germline gives CDR1 SQVTM, CDR2 ANQGSEA. For the CDR3, the DNA is TGCAGCGTTCCTCACCGGACTAGCGCCTACAATGAGCAGTTCTTC. Translated: CSVPHRTSAYNEQFF.

The chain links TRBV6-1 to TRBJ1-1; D is ambiguous. Germline V CDR1 and CDR2: MNHNS, SASEGT. V lost 8 bases and J lost 3, with 10 bases in between. There are 12 residues in the CDR3. The CDR3 nucleotides read TGTGCCAGCTCTAGAGGGTACACTGAAGCTTTCTTT. It translates to CASSRGYTEAFF.

This clone was seen a single time. This rearrangement joins TRBV4-1 to TRBJ1-4, with D possibly being TRBD1 (6 bases). The V end was cut by 2 bases, the J end by 7 bases, with 14 bases between. This CDR3 is built from 15 residues. Germline V gene sequence: CDR1 MGHRA, CDR2 YSYEKL. The CDR3 coding sequence is TGCGCCAGCAGCCAACAACGGGGGGCGGTTGAAAAACTGTTTTTT. This sequence encodes CASSQQRGAVEKLFF.

The chain links TRBV7-2 to TRBJ2-3; 14 bases are shared with TRBD2. Germline loops: CDR1 SGHTA, CDR2 FQGNSA. V lost 3 bases and J lost 9; bases outside the gene matches: 14. The CDR3 has 18 residues. The chain's CDR3 is CASSFPRGTSGGSGTQYF. CDR3 sequence (DNA): TGTGCCAGCAGCTTCCCGAGGGGGACTAGCGGGGGATCGGGCACGCAGTATTTT.

The rearrangement links TRBV18 to TRBJ1-1; D gene uncertain. CDR1 KGHSH and CDR2 LQKENI come from the germline V gene. The CDR3 length is 15 residues. Trimming removed 2 bases from V and 1 base from J, with 11 bases in between. The CDR3 DNA follows: TGTGCCAGCTCACCATCGGCGGGAAGGAACACTGAAGCTTTCTTT. It codes for CASSPSAGRNTEAFF.

The chain employs TRBV27 and TRBJ1-1, with TRBD1 identical over 7 bases. Trimming cost V 6 bases and J 7 bases; bases outside gene matches: 5. CDR3 size: 12 residues. From germline, CDR1 is MNHEY and CDR2 SMNVEV (reference sequence). The CDR3 coding sequence is TGTGCCAGCAGGGGCGGGACAGTTGAAGCTTTCTTT. Encoded protein: CASRGGTVEAFF.

CDR3 nucleotides: TGCGCCAGCAGCCAAGCAACAGTAGGTGGAAACACCATATATTTT. It codes for CASSQATVGGNTIYF. The chain links TRBV4-1 to TRBJ1-3, with D unresolved. There are 15 residues in the CDR3. V was pared by 1 base and J by 3 bases, with 10 bases between. The germline V gene has CDR1 MGHRA and CDR2 YSYEKL.

This clone was observed once. This chain connects TRBV7-8 to TRBJ1-2; D perhaps matches TRBD1 (5 bases). Germline CDR1 reads SGHVS; CDR2 reads FQNEAQ. V lost 3 bases and J 4 bases, leaving 12 bases between the germline ends. This CDR3 is 14 amino acids long. CDR3: CASSLTELSYGYTF. DNA for the CDR3: TGTGCCAGCAGCTTGACAGAACTCAGCTATGGCTACACCTTC.

The chain links TRBV7-9 to TRBJ1-5; perhaps TRBD1 as D (5 bases). This CDR3 contains 14 residues. Germline V lookup: CDR1 SEHNR, CDR2 FQNEAQ (reference sequence). With 5 bases removed from V and 5 bases from J, the gap between germline ends came to 13 bases. The CDR3 sequence is CASSPDRLDQPQHF. The CDR3 bases are TGTGCCAGCAGCCCTGACAGACTCGATCAGCCCCAGCATTTT. The whole variable domain, remainder taken from reference TRBV7-9 and TRBJ1-5, is DTGVSQNPRHKITKRGQNVTFRCDPISEHNRLYWYRQTLGQGPEFLTYFQNEAQLEKSRLLSDRFSAERPKGSFSTLEIQRTEQGDSAMYLCASSPDRLDQPQHFGDGTRLSIL.

Concerning this clone: One end of the junction is discordant with germline, which a read error may explain. This chain joins TRBV5-1 and TRBJ2-3; D perhaps matches TRBD1 (5 bases). Looked up from germline, CDR1 is SGHRS and CDR2 is YFSETQ. This CDR3 comprises 15 residues. The CDR3 DNA reads as TGCGCCAGCAGCTCAGGCTCGACGGGCACAGGTACGCAGTATTTT. It is translated as CASSSGSTGTGTQYF.

V usage is TRBV5-1 and J usage is TRBJ2-1, with 11 positions matching TRBD2. The CDR3 has 14 amino acids. J lost 8 bases, V lost 4 bases, and 5 bases had no gene match. Looked up from germline, CDR1 is SGHRS and CDR2 is YFSETQ. The CDR3 DNA follows: TGCGCCAGCAGCGATACTAGCGGGAGCTATGAGCAGTTCTTC. Encoded protein: CASSDTSGSYEQFF.

The V call is TRBV7-3, the J call TRBJ2-3, with TRBD2 as a possible D gene (6 bases). This CDR3 region has 14 residues. With 5 bases removed from V and 5 bases from J, the gap between germline ends came to 14 bases. The germline V gene has CDR1 SGHTA and CDR2 FQGTGA. CDR3 DNA sequence: TGTGCCAGCAGCCCGGCGGGGCGGGTAGATACGCAGTATTTT. It translates to CASSPAGRVDTQYF. Variable domain in full (rest from reference TRBV7-3 and TRBJ2-3): GAGVSQTPSNKVTEKGKYVELRCDPISGHTALYWYRQSLGQGPEFLIYFQGTGAADDSGLPNDRFFAVRPEGSVSTLKIQRTERGDSAVYLCASSPAGRVDTQYFGPGTRLTVL.

This CDR3 is CASRPGQGAFEQYF. The CDR3 DNA follows: TGTGCCAGCCGTCCGGGACAGGGGGCGTTTGAGCAGTACTTC. This chain links TRBV19 with TRBJ2-7; TRBD1 aligns across 12 bases. Losses at the gene ends were 9 bases for V and 7 bases for J; bases not matched to a gene: 10. From germline, CDR1 is LNHDA and CDR2 SQIVND (reference sequence). This CDR3 region has 14 residues.

This clone was counted between two and nine times. CDR3 DNA: TGTGCCAGCAGCCCAGGGGACTACGAGCAGTACTTC. This gives the protein CASSPGDYEQYF. The rearrangement joins TRBV11-2 to TRBJ2-5; a weak D match, TRBD1 (6 bases). The J call may be incorrect, as the DNA end agrees better with TRBJ2-7. CDR1 and CDR2 (germline): SGHAT, FQNNGV. This CDR3 is built from 12 residues.

The J gene is TRBJ2-3, the V gene TRBV11-2; 10 bases line up with TRBD2. J gave up 2 bases and V 3 bases, and 2 bases lay outside the gene matches. CDR3 length: 15 amino acids. Germline V gives CDR1 SGHAT, CDR2 FQNNGV. This chain's CDR3 is CASSFTSGVTDTQYF. As DNA, the CDR3 is TGTGCCAGCAGCTTTACTAGCGGGGTCACAGATACGCAGTATTTT.

The DNA of the CDR3 is TGTGCCAGCAGCAAGACTAGCGGGGGGTACAATGAGCAGTTCTTC. Residues: CASSKTSGGYNEQFF. V and J are TRBV7-3 and TRBJ2-1; 13 bases line up with TRBD2. With 5 bases clipped from V and 4 bases from J, the junction kept 2 bases outside the gene matches. Germline values: CDR1 SGHTA, CDR2 FQGTGA. The length of the CDR3 is 15 residues.

The chain carries TRBV11-1 and TRBJ2-2, with D maybe TRBD2 (6 bases). The germline CDR1 and CDR2 sequences are SGHAT and FQDESV (reference sequence). CDR3 size: 15 residues. Trimming pared 1 base from V and 7 bases from J, leaving 13 bases between. The CDR3 coding sequence is TGTGCCAGCAGCTTAGAAGGGACTTGGGTCGGGGAGCTGTTTTTT. Residues: CASSLEGTWVGELFF.

The gene calls are TRBV18 and TRBJ2-7, with a tentative D call TRBD1 (5 bases). There are 13 residues in the CDR3. V lost 0 bases and J lost 3, with 6 bases in between. Germline lookup yields CDR1 KGHSH and CDR2 LQKENI. The CDR3 is CASSPPQGYEQYF. CDR3 bases: TGTGCCAGCTCACCACCCCAGGGCTACGAGCAGTACTTC.

This clone has only one observation. This chain uses TRBV18 with TRBJ1-3; D uncertain. V was clipped by 2 bases and J by 4 bases, with 12 bases between them. Germline V CDR1 and CDR2: KGHSH, LQKENI. The CDR3 contains 15 residues. The CDR3 bases are TGTGCCAGCTCACCATCGGGTGTGAAAGGAAACACCATATATTTT. Translation gives CASSPSGVKGNTIYF.

The chain links TRBV5-1 to TRBJ2-6; no clear D gene. Per the germline V gene, CDR1 is SGHRS and CDR2 is YFSETQ. V was clipped by 2 bases and J by 1 base, with 16 bases between them. The CDR3 runs to 18 residues. The CDR3 sequence is CASSLRSEISSGANVLTF. The CDR3 coding sequence is TGCGCCAGCAGCTTAAGGTCGGAGATCTCATCTGGGGCCAACGTCCTGACTTTC.

The chain couples TRBV29-1 to TRBJ1-2, with a possible D match to TRBD1 (6 bases). Germline V gene data show CDR1 as SQVTM and CDR2 as ANQGSEA. CDR3 length: 13 residues. The V and J ends lost 8 bases and 3 bases respectively, with 16 bases between them. The CDR3 nucleotides are TGCAGCTCCCGGGGGGGCAATGACTATGGCTACACCTTC. It yields the protein CSSRGGNDYGYTF.

The V call is TRBV7-9, the J call TRBJ2-5, with 8 bases lining up with TRBD1. This CDR3 comprises 15 residues. In germline, CDR1 is SEHNR, CDR2 FQNEAQ (reference sequence). The ends lost 5 bases at V and 4 bases at J; junction bases unmatched: 9. CDR3 sequence: CASSLRTGRIETQYF. CDR3 nucleotide sequence: TGTGCCAGCAGCCTACGGACAGGGAGGATAGAGACCCAGTACTTC.

The rearrangement joins TRBV6-4 to TRBJ2-3; D is perhaps TRBD2 (5 bases). The CDR3 has 15 amino acids. Trimming left V 5 bases short and J 0 bases short, with 12 bases between. Germline V gene sequence: CDR1 MRHNA, CDR2 SNTAGT. The CDR3 region has the DNA TGTGCCAGCAGTTCAGGAGGACGGAGCACAGATACGCAGTATTTT. Its translation is CASSSGGRSTDTQYF.

The J gene is TRBJ2-1, the V gene TRBV5-1, with 11 bases matching TRBD1. In germline, CDR1 is SGHRS, CDR2 YFSETQ. The CDR3 runs 14 residues. V shed 2 bases and J 7 bases; nucleotides not matched to a gene: 2. For the CDR3, the DNA is TGCGCCAGCAGCTTTGGGACAGGGGGGAATGAGCAGTTCTTC. It encodes CASSFGTGGNEQFF.

The chain carries TRBV7-9 and TRBJ1-1, with a tentative D call TRBD1 (5 bases). In germline, CDR1 is SEHNR, CDR2 FQNEAQ (reference sequence). This CDR3 is 16 amino acids long. V lost 0 bases to trimming and J lost 6 bases, with 17 bases between them. Here the CDR3 DNA reads TGTGCCAGCAGCTTAGCCGGGGGGGAAATCGGTGCTGAAGCTTTCTTT. Translation: CASSLAGGEIGAEAFF.

Only a few counts were recorded for this clone. This chain joins TRBV7-6 and TRBJ2-7; D might be TRBD2 (6 bases). Trimming cost V 1 base and J 1 base, with 8 bases left between them. Germline V gene sequence: CDR1 SGHVS, CDR2 FNYEAQ. This CDR3 has 14 residues. The DNA of the CDR3 is TGTGCCAGCAGCTTAGAGGAGGGGTCCTACGAGCAGTACTTC. Translating it yields CASSLEEGSYEQYF.